The rows below give T cell receptor beta chains drawn from one sample of a study of tumour-infiltrating T cells in Burkitt lymphoma. This table comes from immunoSEQ multiplex PCR, and its TCRdb copy is limited to in-frame clones, with some not included. The repertoire consists of roughly 8,500 clones, with 65% to 85% occurring once and the leading ten covering roughly 40%. Sequenced input: tumor tissue. The receptors originated from a human donor with diffuse large B-cell lymphoma. CDR3s include the opening cysteine and the closing phenylalanine or tryptophan. D genes are given only for firm matches. Clone sizes are given selectively: once, few, many, or a class where the clone is expanded.

D gene	clone size	J gene	V gene	CDR3 protein	CDR3 DNA
.	.	TRBJ1-2	TRBV4-1	CASSQGLLTLYGYTF	TGCGCCAGCAGCCAGGGTCTCCTAACGCTCTATGGCTACACCTTC
.	.	TRBJ1-6	TRBV7-2	CASSLEIGWGSPLHF	TGTGCCAGCAGCTTAGAGATAGGGTGGGGGTCACCCCTCCACTTT
TRBD1	.	TRBJ1-6	TRBV6-1	CASSEATGQGATNSPLHF	TGTGCCAGCAGTGAAGCTACGGGACAGGGGGCTACCAATTCACCCCTCCACTTT
.	.	TRBJ2-2	TRBV11-2	CASSYTHGAGELFF	TGTGCCAGCAGCTATACCCACGGGGCCGGGGAGCTGTTTTTT
.	.	TRBJ1-1	TRBV27	CASSLRVTEAFF	TGTGCCAGCAGTCTCAGGGTGACTGAAGCTTTCTTT
.	.	TRBJ2-4	TRBV29-1	CSVGDLAKNIQYF	TGCAGCGTTGGGGATCTAGCCAAAAACATTCAGTACTTC
.	.	TRBJ1-1	TRBV19	CASRTHLNTEAFF	TGTGCCAGTAGGACCCACCTTAACACTGAAGCTTTCTTT
.	.	TRBJ1-6	TRBV29-1	CSVDGRIDNSPLHF	TGCAGCGTCGACGGACGGATCGATAATTCACCCCTCCACTTT
TRBD2	.	TRBJ2-1	TRBV13	CASSVAPGLEYNEQFF	TGTGCCAGCAGCGTAGCTCCGGGACTAGAATACAATGAGCAGTTCTTC
.	.	TRBJ2-3	TRBV5-1	CASSLWGAGTDTQYF	TGCGCCAGCAGCTTGTGGGGGGCCGGGACAGATACGCAGTATTTT
.	.	TRBJ1-1	TRBV2	CASMGPIQGTEAFF	TGTGCCAGCATGGGACCCATCCAGGGCACTGAAGCTTTCTTT
.	.	TRBJ1-4	TRBV6-5	CASSYEGGLGEKLFF	TGTGCCAGCAGTTACGAGGGGGGGCTTGGAGAAAAACTGTTTTTT
TRBD2	.	TRBJ2-5	TRBV19	CASSAFRTSGETQYF	TGTGCCAGTAGCGCCTTCCGGACTAGCGGAGAGACCCAGTACTTC
TRBD2	.	TRBJ2-1	TRBV5-1	CASSTSTSGGVGEQFF	TGCGCCAGCAGCACCTCCACTAGCGGGGGGGTGGGCGAGCAGTTCTTC
TRBD1	.	TRBJ1-1	TRBV29-1	CSGTDRGTEAFF	TGCAGCGGTACGGACAGGGGCACTGAAGCTTTCTTT
TRBD1	.	TRBJ2-7	TRBV5-1	CASSFTGTGGPSSYEQYF	TGCGCCAGCAGCTTTACCGGGACAGGGGGGCCCAGCTCCTACGAGCAGTACTTC
.	.	TRBJ1-6	TRBV5-8	CASSLISPLHF	TGTGCCAGCAGCTTAATCTCACCCCTCCACTTT
.	.	TRBJ2-2	TRBV9	CASSALPGAGTGELFF	TGTGCCAGCAGCGCCCTTCCTGGGGCAGGGACCGGGGAGCTGTTTTTT
.	once	TRBJ2-6	TRBV6-5	CASSPRTSGANVLTF	TGTGCCAGCAGTCCCCGAACCTCTGGGGCCAACGTCCTGACTTTC
.	.	TRBJ1-6	TRBV19	CASSIPLSPLHF	TGTGCCAGTAGTATACCCCTTTCACCCCTCCACTTT
.	medium-sized	TRBJ1-2	TRBV7-9	CASSLQGIYGYTF	TGTGCCAGCAGTCTACAGGGAATCTATGGCTACACCTTC
.	.	TRBJ2-1	TRBV9	CASSVRASSYNEQFF	TGTGCCAGCAGCGTACGAGCGAGCTCCTACAATGAGCAGTTCTTC
.	once	TRBJ1-1	TRBV5-1	CASSLNSQGVLEAFF	TGCGCCAGCAGCTTGAACTCCCAGGGAGTACTTGAAGCTTTCTTT
.	.	TRBJ1-5	TRBV2	CASSGPSDNQPQHF	TGTGCCAGCAGTGGGCCGTCGGACAATCAGCCCCAGCATTTT
.	.	TRBJ1-2	TRBV10-3	CAINPGRWGYTF	TGTGCCATCAACCCAGGGCGCTGGGGCTACACCTTC